The 20 T cell receptor beta chains below come from one sample, sequenced in a study of CD8+ T cells in alopecia areata. Treatment meaning: oral pan-JAK inhibitor, 5-10 mg twice daily. RNA extraction and reverse transcription yielded cDNA as sequencing template. Repertoires were generated with immunoSEQ multiplex PCR, while TCRdb's copy carries only in-frame clones and drops some. The top ten clones hold 10% to 13% of a sample with about 180,000 clones, about 48% of them seen once. The sequencing here drew on CD8+ T cells sorted from blood, taken at week 24, from a patient treated with tofacitinib. The source of these receptors is a human donor with alopecia areata.

The chain carries TRBV30 and TRBJ1-1; 7 nucleotides align to TRBD1. The CDR3 is 14 amino acids. The V segment lost 4 bases and the J segment 8 bases; nucleotides outside the gene matches: 13. Germline V lookup: CDR1 GTSNPN, CDR2 SVGIG (reference sequence). The CDR3 bases are TGTGCCTGGAAGGCCTCAGGGGGTGTTAGGGAAGCTTTCTTT. Translated, it gives CAWKASGGVREAFF.

The CDR3 here is CASSQDRTNEQFF. The CDR3 DNA is TGCGCCAGCAGCCAAGATAGAACTAATGAGCAGTTCTTC. The chain employs TRBV4-3 and TRBJ2-1; no clear D gene. From germline, CDR1 is LGHNA and CDR2 YSLEER. With 0 bases removed from V and 7 bases from J, the gap between germline ends came to 7 bases. The CDR3 spans 13 residues.

The sample holds a few counts of this clone. Other DNA sequences in this sample translate to the same CDR3. This chain joins TRBV29-1 and TRBJ2-2; D ambiguous. The CDR3 is made up of 12 amino acids. The ends were cut back, 3 bases at V and 1 base at J, with 3 bases in the middle. Germline assignment: CDR1 SQVTM and CDR2 ANQGSEA. The chain's CDR3 is CSVDLNTGELFF. Here the CDR3 DNA reads TGCAGCGTTGATCTGAACACCGGGGAGCTGTTTTTT.

The count of this clone is one. The chain uses TRBV20-1 and TRBJ2-1; unclear D gene. Germline V gene sequence: CDR1 DFQATT, CDR2 SNEGSKA (reference sequence). Trimming took off 6 bases at V and 5 bases at J, with 8 bases between the two ends. The length of the CDR3 is 11 residues. In nucleotides, the CDR3 is TGCAGTGCGGAATATAACAATGAGCAGTTCTTC. Its translation: CSAEYNNEQFF.

The gene calls are TRBV4-3 and TRBJ2-7, with unresolved D. CDR1 is LGHNA, CDR2 YSLEER, per germline. V shed 0 bases and J shed 3 bases, with 12 bases lying between them. The CDR3 has 15 amino acids. The chain's CDR3 is CASSQDRAENYEQYF. In DNA form, the CDR3 reads TGCGCCAGCAGCCAAGATAGGGCAGAAAACTACGAGCAGTACTTC.

V gene TRBV19 combines with J gene TRBJ2-5, with a possible D match to TRBD2 (5 bases). V was cut by 8 bases and J by 2 bases, with 12 bases left in between. This CDR3 region has 13 residues. CDR1 and CDR2 from the germline V gene are LNHDA and SQIVND (reference sequence). CDR3: CASQGGWQETQYF. For the CDR3, the DNA is TGTGCCAGTCAAGGCGGGTGGCAAGAGACCCAGTACTTC.

This chain uses TRBV7-8 with TRBJ2-7; no clear D. Germline CDR1 is SGHVS and CDR2 is FQNEAQ. With 5 bases removed from V and 2 bases from J, the gap between germline ends came to 10 bases. This CDR3 has 13 residues. The CDR3 DNA reads TGTGCCAGCAGCCAACACAGCACCTACGAGCAGTACTTC. Translated: CASSQHSTYEQYF.

V usage is TRBV7-9 and J usage is TRBJ2-2; D perhaps matches TRBD2 (6 bases). The V end was cut by 3 bases, the J end by 8 bases, with 7 bases between. The germline V gene encodes CDR1 SEHNR and CDR2 FQNEAQ (reference sequence). The CDR3 covers 12 residues. The CDR3 is CASSFGGGELFF. For the CDR3, the DNA is TGTGCCAGCAGCTTCGGGGGAGGGGAGCTGTTTTTT.

This clone was recorded once. The chain links TRBV7-6 to TRBJ1-6; TRBD1 aligns across 8 bases. Germline V gene sequence: CDR1 SGHVS, CDR2 FNYEAQ. This CDR3 comprises 16 residues. V dropped 1 base and J dropped 8; count of bases not matched to a gene: 7. In DNA, the CDR3 is TGTGCCAGCAGCTTAGAAATATGGGACAGGTATTCACCCCTCCACTTT. Its protein product is CASSLEIWDRYSPLHF.

This clone was picked up a small number of times. This chain joins TRBV27 and TRBJ1-6; weak D call: TRBD1 (5 bases). The CDR3 has 14 residues. Trimming shortened V by 6 bases and J by 11 bases, and 17 bases separated the two germline ends. Germline values: CDR1 MNHEY, CDR2 SMNVEV (reference sequence). CDR3 coding DNA: TGTGCCAGCAGCCTGACAGTCCCTAGGCCACCCCTCCACTTT. The encoded protein is CASSLTVPRPPLHF.

J is TRBJ1-1 and V is TRBV29-1; 7 bases match TRBD1. Germline V gene sequence: CDR1 SQVTM, CDR2 ANQGSEA. V trimming: 7 bases; J trimming: 2 bases; junction bases outside the gene matches: 7. The CDR3 is 13 residues long. As DNA, the CDR3 is TGCAGCGCCTGGACAGGTGATAACACTGAAGCTTTCTTT. Its protein product is CSAWTGDNTEAFF.

This clone was seen only a few times. The same CDR3 also results from other DNA sequences found in this sample. The chain combines TRBV4-3 with TRBJ1-1; D call uncertain. This CDR3 contains 17 residues. The ends were cut back, 0 bases at V and 1 base at J, with 15 bases in the middle. Per the germline V gene, CDR1 is LGHNA and CDR2 is YSLEER. The CDR3 sequence is CASSQEYSPLKNTEAFF. CDR3 nucleotides: TGCGCCAGCAGCCAAGAATACTCGCCACTAAAGAACACTGAAGCTTTCTTT.

In regard to this clone: The junction and the germline gene differ at one end; a read error may be behind it. The chain combines TRBV4-3 with TRBJ2-3, with unresolved D. The CDR3 length is 14 residues. Germline values: CDR1 LGHNA, CDR2 YSLEER. In DNA form, the CDR3 reads TGCGCCAGCAGCCAAGAGATTAGCAGAGATACGCAGTATTTT. Amino acids: CASSQEISRDTQYF.

The V call is TRBV6-5, the J call TRBJ1-5; tentatively, D is TRBD1 (5 bases). This CDR3 region has 13 residues. V dropped 2 bases and J dropped 7 bases, with 9 bases sitting between them. Germline V gives CDR1 MNHEY, CDR2 SVGAGI. DNA for the CDR3: TGTGCCAGCAGTTACAACCGGGGGCAGCCCCAGCATTTT. This sequence encodes CASSYNRGQPQHF.

The rearrangement joins TRBV2 to TRBJ1-4; no definite D call. V was shortened by 2 bases and J by 16 bases, with 17 bases between the two germline ends. In germline, CDR1 is SNHLY, CDR2 FYNNEI. The CDR3 is 13 amino acids. The CDR3: CASSESQTDTQFF. The CDR3 coding sequence is TGTGCCAGCAGTGAATCCCAGACCGACACTCAGTTTTTT.

The V gene is TRBV4-1, the J gene TRBJ1-2; D ambiguous. CDR3 size: 12 residues. Between the trimmed V and J ends, which lost 1 base and 8 bases, there was a span of 8 bases. Germline CDR1 and CDR2: MGHRA and YSYEKL. Here the CDR3 DNA reads TGCGCCAGCAGCCAAGGAGTCGACGGCTACACCTTC. Translation: CASSQGVDGYTF.

The chain links TRBV30 to TRBJ1-6, with 7 bases lining up with TRBD1. This CDR3 has 11 amino acids. V was clipped by 8 bases and J by 5 bases; unmatched bases: 0. Germline CDR1 GTSNPN, CDR2 SVGIG (reference sequence). CDR3 loop: CAGQDNSPLHF. CDR3 nucleotides: TGTGCCGGACAGGATAATTCACCCCTCCACTTT. Together with reference TRBV30 and TRBJ1-6, the CDR3 gives the full variable domain: SQTIHQWPATLVQPVGSPLSLECTVEGTSNPNLYWYRQAAGRGLQLLFYSVGIGQISSEVPQNLSASRPQDRQFILSSKKLLLSDSGFYLCAGQDNSPLHFGNGTRLTVT.

V gene TRBV5-1 combines with J gene TRBJ1-1, with no clear D. V was pared by 5 bases and J by 3 bases, with 17 bases between. This CDR3 is built from 15 residues. Germline V gene data show CDR1 as SGHRS and CDR2 as YFSETQ. As DNA, the CDR3 is TGCGCCAGCAGTGATCCTCTTAGGTCGGACACTGAAGCTTTCTTT. It encodes CASSDPLRSDTEAFF.

This chain links TRBV18 with TRBJ2-7; 8 bases are shared with TRBD1. CDR1 KGHSH and CDR2 LQKENI come from the germline V gene. V was pared by 3 bases and J by 6 bases, with 4 bases of the junction left unmatched. This CDR3 is 13 amino acids long. CDR3 region: CASSPGQVLEQYF. The CDR3 DNA is TGTGCCAGCTCACCGGGACAGGTCCTCGAGCAGTACTTC.

V and J are TRBV4-3 and TRBJ2-1, with D unresolved. CDR1 and CDR2 (germline): LGHNA, YSLEER. CDR3 length: 16 amino acids. V was trimmed by 0 bases and J by 0 bases, leaving 9 bases between them. This CDR3 reads CASSQEWVSSYNEQFF. The CDR3 DNA reads as TGCGCCAGCAGCCAAGAGTGGGTGAGCTCCTACAATGAGCAGTTCTTC.